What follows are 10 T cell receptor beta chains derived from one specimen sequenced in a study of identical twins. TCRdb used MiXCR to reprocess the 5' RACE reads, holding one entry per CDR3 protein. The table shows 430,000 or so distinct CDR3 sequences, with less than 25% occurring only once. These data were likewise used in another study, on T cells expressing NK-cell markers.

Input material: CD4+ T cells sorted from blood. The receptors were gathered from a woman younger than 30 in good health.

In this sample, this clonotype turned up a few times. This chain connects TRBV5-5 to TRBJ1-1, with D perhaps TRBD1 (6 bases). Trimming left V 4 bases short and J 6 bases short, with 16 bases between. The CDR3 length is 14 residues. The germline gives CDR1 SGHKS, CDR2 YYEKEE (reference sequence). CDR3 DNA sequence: TGTGCCAGCAGCCAACAGGGAAGTTTTTCTGAAGCTTTCTTT. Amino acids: CASSQQGSFSEAFF.

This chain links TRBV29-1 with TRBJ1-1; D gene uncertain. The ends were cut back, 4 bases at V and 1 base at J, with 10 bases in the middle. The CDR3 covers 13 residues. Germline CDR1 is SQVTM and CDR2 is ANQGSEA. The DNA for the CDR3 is TGCAGCGTTGTAAGGCAGTCGAACACTGAAGCTTTCTTT. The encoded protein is CSVVRQSNTEAFF.

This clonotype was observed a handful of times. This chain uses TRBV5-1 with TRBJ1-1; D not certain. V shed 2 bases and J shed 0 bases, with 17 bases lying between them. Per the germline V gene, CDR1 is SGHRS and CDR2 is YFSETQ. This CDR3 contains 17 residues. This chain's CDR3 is CASSFSSRETMNTEAFF. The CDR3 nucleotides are TGCGCCAGCAGCTTCAGTTCCCGGGAAACCATGAACACTGAAGCTTTCTTT.

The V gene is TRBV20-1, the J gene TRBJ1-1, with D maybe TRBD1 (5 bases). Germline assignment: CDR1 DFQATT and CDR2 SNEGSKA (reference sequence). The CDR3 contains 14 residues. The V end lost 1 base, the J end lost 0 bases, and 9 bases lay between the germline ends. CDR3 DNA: TGCAGTGCTAGAGCCTCAGGGTTGAACACTGAAGCTTTCTTT. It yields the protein CSARASGLNTEAFF.

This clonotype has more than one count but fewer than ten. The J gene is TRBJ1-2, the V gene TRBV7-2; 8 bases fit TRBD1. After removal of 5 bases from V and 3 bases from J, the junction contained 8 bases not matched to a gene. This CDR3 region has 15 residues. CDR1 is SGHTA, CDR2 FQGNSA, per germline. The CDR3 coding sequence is TGTGCCAGCAGCCAATGGGGGGGACAGGACTATGGCTACACCTTC. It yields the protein CASSQWGGQDYGYTF.

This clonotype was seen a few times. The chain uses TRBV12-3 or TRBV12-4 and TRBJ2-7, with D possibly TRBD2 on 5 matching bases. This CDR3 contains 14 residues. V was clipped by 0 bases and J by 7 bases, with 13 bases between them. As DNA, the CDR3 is TGTGCCAGCAGTTTAGCCGTAAAGCGGTCGGAGCAGTACTTC. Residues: CASSLAVKRSEQYF.

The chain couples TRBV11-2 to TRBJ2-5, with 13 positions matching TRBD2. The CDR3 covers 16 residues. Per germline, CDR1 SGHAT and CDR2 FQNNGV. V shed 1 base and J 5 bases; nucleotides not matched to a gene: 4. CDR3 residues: CASSLGGTSGTETQYF. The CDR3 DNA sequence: TGTGCCAGCAGCTTAGGAGGGACTAGCGGGACGGAGACCCAGTACTTC.

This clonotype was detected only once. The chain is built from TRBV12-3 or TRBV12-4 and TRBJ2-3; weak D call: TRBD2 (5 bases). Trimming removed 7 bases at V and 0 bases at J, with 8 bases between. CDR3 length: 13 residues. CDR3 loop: CASTGSSTDTQYF. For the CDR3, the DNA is TGTGCCAGCACGGGGTCTAGCACAGATACGCAGTATTTT.

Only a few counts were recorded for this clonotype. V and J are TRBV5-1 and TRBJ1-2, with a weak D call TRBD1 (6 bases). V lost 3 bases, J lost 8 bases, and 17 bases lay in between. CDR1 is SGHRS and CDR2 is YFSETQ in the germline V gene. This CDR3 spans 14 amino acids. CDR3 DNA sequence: TGCGCCAGCAGCTACGCATCAGGGGCTGAGGGCTACACCTTC. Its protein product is CASSYASGAEGYTF.

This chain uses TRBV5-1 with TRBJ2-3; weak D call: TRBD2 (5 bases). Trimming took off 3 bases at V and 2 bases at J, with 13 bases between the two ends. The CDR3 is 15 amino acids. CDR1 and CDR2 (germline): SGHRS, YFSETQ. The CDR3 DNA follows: TGCGCCAGCAGCTCAACCGGGATAGACACAGATACGCAGTATTTT. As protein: CASSSTGIDTDTQYF.